Below, 8 T cell receptor beta chains from the same sample are listed, as sequenced in a study of blood T cell repertoires in COVID-19. Assay used: immunoSEQ multiplex PCR; TCRdb lists only in-frame clones, some missing. The table has 250,000 or so clones, about nine tenths seen once. Sequencing used peripheral blood. The receptors stem from a middle-aged woman who had recovered from COVID-19.

This chain uses TRBV12-5 with TRBJ1-2; no clear D gene. The CDR3 length is 12 residues. Trimming shortened V by 5 bases and J by 3 bases, and 7 bases separated the two germline ends. Germline CDR1 LGHNT, CDR2 FRNRAP. CDR3 protein: CASGRDHYGYTF. In DNA, the CDR3 is TGTGCTAGTGGTCGGGATCACTATGGCTACACCTTC.

CDR3 in amino acids: CASSTVDYNEQFF. The DNA of the CDR3 is TGTGCCAGTAGTACGGTAGATTACAATGAGCAGTTCTTC. The rearrangement joins TRBV19 to TRBJ2-1; D remains ambiguous. Germline CDR1 is LNHDA and CDR2 is SQIVND (reference sequence). Trimming removed 4 bases from V and 4 bases from J, with 8 bases in between. CDR3 size: 13 residues.

The chain recombines TRBV30 with TRBJ2-2, with 7 bases that match TRBD1. The V and J ends lost 8 bases and 0 bases, in that order; junction bases with no gene match: 3. From germline, CDR1 is GTSNPN and CDR2 SVGIG (reference sequence). The CDR3 has 13 amino acids. CDR3 amino acids: CAGQGANTGELFF. CDR3 DNA sequence: TGTGCCGGTCAGGGGGCGAACACCGGGGAGCTGTTTTTT.

This clone was detected once. This rearrangement joins TRBV5-1 to TRBJ1-1, with TRBD1 as a possible D gene (5 bases). This CDR3 is built from 16 residues. Germline values: CDR1 SGHRS, CDR2 YFSETQ. The germline V and J ends were trimmed by 0 bases and 4 bases, with 16 bases remaining between them. In nucleotides, the CDR3 is TGCGCCAGCAGCTTGGCGGGAGGGGCGGAGGGCACTGAAGCTTTCTTT. As protein: CASSLAGGAEGTEAFF.

The J gene is TRBJ2-7, the V gene TRBV6-4, with a tentative D call TRBD2 (5 bases). V shed 7 bases and J shed 3 bases, with 13 bases lying between them. This CDR3 is built from 13 residues. Germline V CDR1 and CDR2: MRHNA, SNTAGT. CDR3 region: CASTGGLFYEQYF. The CDR3 nucleotides read TGTGCCAGCACCGGAGGACTTTTCTACGAGCAGTACTTC.

This clone came up once. The rearrangement uses TRBV2 and TRBJ1-5; a possible D gene is TRBD1 (5 bases). Trimming left V 2 bases short and J 1 base short, with 9 bases between. This CDR3 spans 15 amino acids. Germline V gene lookup returns CDR1 SNHLY and CDR2 FYNNEI. The chain's CDR3 is CASSERGRSNQPQHF. CDR3 nucleotides: TGTGCCAGCAGTGAAAGGGGCCGGAGCAATCAGCCCCAGCATTTT.

The V gene is TRBV19, the J gene TRBJ2-1, with TRBD1 matching 9 bases. The V and J ends lost 6 bases and 4 bases, in that order; junction bases with no gene match: 4. The CDR3 is made up of 14 amino acids. Germline CDR1 and CDR2: LNHDA and SQIVND (reference sequence). The CDR3 nucleotides read TGTGCCAGTAGCTCCGGGACAGGGTACAATGAGCAGTTCTTC. Its translation is CASSSGTGYNEQFF.

The CDR3 is CASSAQYGDSFSYNEQFF. DNA for the CDR3: TGTGCCAGCAGTGCCCAGTATGGGGACAGTTTCTCCTACAATGAGCAGTTCTTC. This sequence joins TRBV6-1 and TRBJ2-1, with TRBD1 matching over 7 bases. The CDR3 has 18 residues. Germline loops: CDR1 MNHNS, CDR2 SASEGT. Trimming took 4 bases from V and 0 from J; bases not matched to a gene: 12.